One and the same sample provided the 30 T cell receptor beta chains below, sequenced in a study of neurological immune-mediated disorders. A single record per CDR3 protein comes from TCRdb applying MiXCR to the 5' RACE reads. The sample consists of 110,000 or so distinct CDR3 sequences, approximately 3.2% of them appearing once. The specimen was PBMCs. All receptors come from a woman in her thirties with multiple sclerosis.

In this sample, this clonotype turned up many times. V gene TRBV24-1 combines with J gene TRBJ2-2, with D tentatively TRBD2 (5 bases). CDR3 length: 13 residues. Trimming shortened V by 6 bases and J by 9 bases, and 13 bases separated the two germline ends. Germline V gene data show CDR1 as KGHDR and CDR2 as SFDVKD. The DNA of the CDR3 is TGTGCCACCAGTTCCGGAGAGGGTTGGGAGCTGTTTTTT. It translates to CATSSGEGWELFF.

This clonotype was detected many times. The chain has TRBV4-3 and TRBJ2-2, with 8 bases lining up with TRBD1. Germline V gives CDR1 LGHNA, CDR2 YSLEER. The ends lost 0 bases at V and 6 bases at J; junction bases unmatched: 15. CDR3 length: 19 amino acids. The CDR3 sequence: CASSQDIQGETFQAGELFF. The CDR3 nucleotides are TGCGCCAGCAGCCAAGATATACAGGGGGAAACTTTTCAAGCCGGGGAGCTGTTTTTT.

This clonotype showed up many times. The V gene is TRBV15, the J gene TRBJ2-1; D not certain. Trimming left V 2 bases short and J 9 bases short, with 8 bases between. The CDR3 is 12 residues long. Germline V lookup: CDR1 LNHNV, CDR2 YYDKDF (reference sequence). CDR3 in amino acids: CATSRTDGEQFF. The CDR3 DNA is TGTGCCACCAGCAGAACGGACGGTGAGCAGTTCTTC.

In its sample, this clonotype was seen many times. The rearrangement joins TRBV27 to TRBJ2-1; D is perhaps TRBD2 (5 bases). CDR3 length equals 15 residues. V lost 6 bases and J 0 bases, leaving 12 bases between the germline ends. Germline CDR1 and CDR2: MNHEY and SMNVEV (reference sequence). Here the CDR3 DNA reads TGTGCCAGCAGAAAACAGACTAACTCCTACAATGAGCAGTTCTTC. Translated: CASRKQTNSYNEQFF.

This clonotype was counted at least ten times. The chain joins TRBV27 to TRBJ1-6, with D perhaps TRBD1 (6 bases). Germline V gene lookup returns CDR1 MNHEY and CDR2 SMNVEV (reference sequence). The CDR3 consists of 14 residues. With 4 bases removed from V and 6 bases from J, the gap between germline ends came to 10 bases. The CDR3 nucleotides read TGTGCCAGCAGTTCACGACAGGTTAATTCACCCCTCCACTTT. It codes for CASSSRQVNSPLHF.

There are many counts of this clonotype. The chain joins TRBV20-1 to TRBJ2-3, with TRBD1 identical over 7 bases. Germline V CDR1 and CDR2: DFQATT, SNEGSKA (reference sequence). The ends lost 0 bases at V and 4 bases at J; junction bases unmatched: 13. The CDR3 runs 17 residues. The CDR3 protein is CSARDLWGTDDPDTQYF. CDR3 coding DNA: TGCAGTGCTAGAGATCTTTGGGGGACAGACGATCCAGATACGCAGTATTTT.

Comment on this clonotype: A read error is possible here, since a much larger clone lies one base away. The genes are TRBV6-4 and TRBJ1-5; 8 bases are a match to TRBD1. The CDR3 contains 14 residues. Germline loops: CDR1 MRHNA, CDR2 SNTAGT. The CDR3: CASRFDRGNQHQHF. The CDR3 bases are TGTGCCAGCAGGTTTGACAGGGGAAATCAGCACCAGCATTTT.

This clonotype was detected ten times or more. The gene calls are TRBV19 and TRBJ2-1, with TRBD2 matching over 9 bases. Germline CDR1 is LNHDA and CDR2 is SQIVND (reference sequence). V was pared by 0 bases and J by 10 bases, with 10 bases of the junction left unmatched. This CDR3 spans 16 amino acids. The CDR3 DNA reads TGTGCCAGTAGTATAGATCGTATAGCGGGAGTAGGAGAGCAGTTCTTC. Translating it yields CASSIDRIAGVGEQFF.

This clonotype was seen many times. The J gene is TRBJ1-3, the V gene TRBV7-9; no firm D call. The V end lost 3 bases, the J end lost 0 bases, and 9 bases lay between the germline ends. In germline, CDR1 is SEHNR, CDR2 FQNEAQ (reference sequence). The CDR3 spans 15 residues. The CDR3 sequence: CASSLDGPSGNTIYF. DNA of the CDR3: TGTGCCAGCAGCTTGGACGGGCCCTCTGGAAACACCATATATTTT.

This clonotype has at least ten counts. CDR3: CASSISGQGQQTQYF. The CDR3 bases are TGTGCCAGTAGTATATCGGGACAGGGTCAACAGACCCAGTACTTC. This sequence joins TRBV19 and TRBJ2-5, with 9 bases fitting TRBD1. Germline V gene data show CDR1 as LNHDA and CDR2 as SQIVND (reference sequence). The junction had 7 bases not matched to a gene; V was cut back by 2 bases and J by 6 bases. This CDR3 is built from 15 residues.

Many counts were recorded for this clonotype. This chain uses TRBV20-1 with TRBJ2-1, with TRBD2 matching 7 bases. The junction had 15 bases not matched to a gene; V was cut back by 7 bases and J by 6 bases. The CDR3 loop spans 15 amino acids. The germline gives CDR1 DFQATT, CDR2 SNEGSKA (reference sequence). DNA for the CDR3: TGCAGTGGGCTTAGCGGGCGCCATGGGGGCAATGAGCAGTTCTTC. As protein: CSGLSGRHGGNEQFF.

This clonotype was seen many times. The V call is TRBV7-9, the J call TRBJ2-7; D is possibly TRBD2 (5 bases). The germline V and J ends were trimmed by 5 bases and 3 bases, with 17 bases remaining between them. CDR1 is SEHNR and CDR2 is FQNEAQ in the germline V gene (reference sequence). CDR3 length: 15 amino acids. The CDR3 here is CASSVVGGGGYEQYF. The CDR3 DNA is TGTGCCAGCAGCGTAGTTGGAGGTGGCGGCTACGAGCAGTACTTC.

This clonotype was counted at least ten times. The CDR3 DNA is TGTGCCAGCAGCCCCACCGGGACGACCGTCGGGAGCACAGATACGCAGTATTTT. Translating gives CASSPTGTTVGSTDTQYF. The rearrangement joins TRBV13 to TRBJ2-3, with D possibly called TRBD1 or TRBD2 (5 bases each). Per the germline V gene, CDR1 is PRHDT and CDR2 is FYEKMQ (reference sequence). V was pared by 5 bases and J by 0 bases, with 21 bases between. The CDR3 consists of 18 residues.

This clonotype was detected many times. The chain combines TRBV5-6 with TRBJ1-5, with 9 bases fitting TRBD1. The V and J ends lost 3 bases and 6 bases, in that order; junction bases with no gene match: 4. In germline, CDR1 is SGHDT, CDR2 YYEEEE. The CDR3 totals 14 residues. CDR3 sequence (DNA): TGTGCCAGCAGCTCGGACAGGGGTTCTCAGCCCCAGCATTTT. It codes for CASSSDRGSQPQHF.

The sample holds many counts of this clonotype. The chain combines TRBV20-1 with TRBJ1-1; D unresolved. Per the germline V gene, CDR1 is DFQATT and CDR2 is SNEGSKA (reference sequence). V was clipped by 1 base and J by 3 bases, with 12 bases between them. The CDR3 totals 14 residues. The CDR3 bases are TGCAGTGCTAGAGGGATCCGCCAGGACACTGAAGCTTTCTTT. This encodes CSARGIRQDTEAFF.

In its sample, this clonotype was seen many times. The chain is built from TRBV5-1 and TRBJ1-5, with D uncertain. This CDR3 has 15 amino acids. The germline V gene has CDR1 SGHRS and CDR2 YFSETQ. Between the trimmed V and J ends, which lost 5 bases and 4 bases, there was a span of 16 bases. CDR3 bases: TGCGCCAGCAGTCTAGGCGCCACTCCTAATCAGCCCCAGCATTTT. It specifies CASSLGATPNQPQHF.

This clonotype has ten or more counts. This chain uses TRBV20-1 with TRBJ2-7, with 9 bases matching TRBD1. Trimming cost V 2 bases and J 2 bases; bases outside gene matches: 7. Germline CDR1 and CDR2: DFQATT and SNEGSKA (reference sequence). The length of the CDR3 is 15 residues. The CDR3 loop is CSARSTGGTTYEQYF. The CDR3 DNA sequence: TGCAGTGCTAGATCGACAGGGGGAACAACCTACGAGCAGTACTTC.

CDR3 amino acids: CASSRERRAYEQYF. The DNA of the CDR3 is TGTGCCAGCAGCCGCGAGAGGAGAGCCTACGAGCAGTACTTC. V usage is TRBV11-2 and J usage is TRBJ2-7; unclear D gene. The CDR3 spans 14 residues. The V end was cut by 5 bases, the J end by 2 bases, with 13 bases between. Germline V gene data show CDR1 as SGHAT and CDR2 as FQNNGV.

This clonotype was found many times. This chain connects TRBV5-1 to TRBJ2-6, with no clear D. The V gene lost 0 bases and the J gene lost 0 bases, with 4 bases spanning the gap. The CDR3 has 15 amino acids. Germline CDR1 SGHRS, CDR2 YFSETQ. CDR3: CASSLEFSGANVLTF. Written as DNA, the CDR3 is TGCGCCAGCAGCTTGGAGTTCTCTGGGGCCAACGTCCTGACTTTC.

As to this clonotype: A much larger clonotype is one base distant, so this may be a read error. CDR3 residues: CASSLDMGGTEAFF. As DNA, the CDR3 is TGCGCCAGCAGCTTGGACATGGGAGGGACTGAAGCTTTCTTT. The chain combines TRBV5-1 with TRBJ1-1; D is unclear. Germline V lookup: CDR1 SGHRS, CDR2 YFSETQ. This CDR3 is built from 14 residues. Trimming stripped 0 bases from V and 5 bases from J, with 11 bases between.

This clonotype has more than one count but fewer than ten. The chain employs TRBV4-1 and TRBJ1-4, with D uncertain. The CDR3 length is 16 residues. V lost 4 bases, J lost 8 bases, and 20 bases lay in between. From germline, CDR1 is MGHRA and CDR2 YSYEKL. This CDR3 is CASSPHWGKGYEKLFF. For the CDR3, the DNA is TGCGCCAGCAGCCCCCATTGGGGAAAGGGATACGAAAAACTGTTTTTT.

There are many counts of this clonotype. The chain uses TRBV4-1 and TRBJ1-4; 10 positions agree with TRBD1. This CDR3 region has 19 residues. V gave up 0 bases and J gave up 0 bases; unmatched junction bases: 7. Germline V gives CDR1 MGHRA, CDR2 YSYEKL. The CDR3 is CASSQDRGGQGPTNEKLFF. CDR3 nucleotide sequence: TGCGCCAGCAGCCAAGATAGAGGGGGACAGGGGCCAACTAATGAAAAACTGTTTTTT.

This clonotype was detected ten times or more. V usage is TRBV28 and J usage is TRBJ2-7; TRBD2 matches at 9 bases. Germline values: CDR1 MDHEN, CDR2 SYDVKM. V lost 5 bases, J lost 6 bases, and 8 bases stayed unmatched. This CDR3 is built from 14 residues. CDR3 in DNA: TGTGCCAGCAGTCCAGGGGGAGCGGGAGGCGAGCAGTACTTC. Encoded protein: CASSPGGAGGEQYF.

Ten or more counts support this clonotype. The CDR3 protein is CASSQNGNGPNWDEQFF. CDR3 coding DNA: TGTGCCAGCAGCCAAAACGGGAACGGGCCCAATTGGGATGAGCAGTTCTTC. The rearrangement links TRBV14 to TRBJ2-1, with D perhaps TRBD2 (5 bases). From germline, CDR1 is SGHDN and CDR2 FVKESK. Trimming shortened V by 2 bases and J by 8 bases, and 22 bases separated the two germline ends. This CDR3 region has 17 residues.

In this sample, this clonotype turned up many times. V gene TRBV7-8 combines with J gene TRBJ1-5; D unclear. Germline V lookup: CDR1 SGHVS, CDR2 FQNEAQ. Trimming pared 2 bases from V and 7 bases from J, leaving 12 bases between. This CDR3 has 14 amino acids. Here the CDR3 DNA reads TGTGCCAGCAGCTTACCCGGGATTCGACAGCCCCAGCATTTT. It translates to CASSLPGIRQPQHF. Full variable domain (rest looked up from reference TRBV7-8 and TRBJ1-5): GAGVSQSPRYKVAKRGQDVALRCDPISGHVSLFWYQQALGQGPEFLTYFQNEAQLDKSGLPSDRFFAERPEGSVSTLKIQRTQQEDSAVYLCASSLPGIRQPQHFGDGTRLSIL.

This clonotype came up many times. The chain recombines TRBV27 with TRBJ2-5; possibly TRBD1 or TRBD2 for D (5 bases each). V was trimmed by 3 bases and J by 2 bases, leaving 13 bases between them. This CDR3 region has 15 residues. CDR1 is MNHEY, CDR2 SMNVEV, per germline (reference sequence). Here the CDR3 reads CASSLGVVGQETQYF. CDR3 coding DNA: TGTGCCAGCAGTTTGGGGGTTGTAGGACAAGAGACCCAGTACTTC.

This clonotype was observed many times. The chain uses TRBV7-6 and TRBJ2-3; D tentatively fits TRBD1 or TRBD2 (5 bases each). CDR3 length: 15 amino acids. Trimming removed 1 base from V and 1 base from J, with 9 bases in between. The germline gives CDR1 SGHVS, CDR2 FNYEAQ. This CDR3 is CASSLGGVRTDTQYF. CDR3 coding DNA: TGTGCCAGCAGCTTAGGAGGGGTCCGCACAGATACGCAGTATTTT.

This clonotype was found many times. The chain recombines TRBV4-3 with TRBJ1-2; maybe TRBD1 (6 bases). CDR1 LGHNA and CDR2 YSLEER come from the germline V gene. V lost 3 bases and J 4 bases, leaving 18 bases between the germline ends. CDR3 length: 16 amino acids. The CDR3 loop is CASSQGRTAEFYGYTF. DNA of the CDR3: TGCGCCAGCAGCCAGGGACGGACAGCCGAATTCTATGGCTACACCTTC.

This clonotype was observed at least ten times. The chain has TRBV12-3 or TRBV12-4 and TRBJ1-5; D unresolved. The CDR3 length is 14 residues. The ends were cut back, 2 bases at V and 4 bases at J, with 9 bases in the middle. For the CDR3, the DNA is TGTGCCAGCAGTTTAAGGTCCCTAAATCAGCCCCAGCATTTT. This gives the protein CASSLRSLNQPQHF.

This clonotype has at least ten counts. The CDR3 loop is CSARQDSNQPQHF. In DNA form, the CDR3 reads TGCAGTGCTAGGCAAGATAGCAATCAGCCCCAGCATTTT. The chain links TRBV20-1 to TRBJ1-5; D gene uncertain. The CDR3 covers 13 residues. Between the trimmed V and J ends, which lost 3 bases and 0 bases, there was a span of 6 bases. CDR1 is DFQATT, CDR2 SNEGSKA, per germline (reference sequence).